The sequence of this T cell receptor (beta chain) was determined in a study of blood T cell repertoires in COVID-19. About the study: Sites across the United States, Italy and Spain contributed samples from acute and convalescent COVID-19. Sources were T cells, B-cell-depleted T cells, or PBMCs; the material itself was cDNA or gDNA.

This clone came up a few times. The V end lost 2 bases, the J end lost 5 bases, and 19 bases lay between the germline ends. This CDR3 has 15 residues. CDR1 and CDR2 (germline): SQVTM, ANQGSEA. In the original workflow: Estimation of nucleated cell counts relied on the amplification of reference gene primers. Sequenced by immunoSEQ multiplex PCR; TCRdb stores in-frame clones only, minus some. The V and J calls and clone size come from that table; D and trimming were worked out from the DNA. The sample has over 60,000 clones; nearly 90% are singletons. The receptor was isolated from an elderly man with acute or convalescent COVID-19. The chain couples TRBV29-1 to TRBJ2-7; weak D call: TRBD1 (5 bases). Sequenced sample: peripheral blood. DNA for the CDR3: TGCAGCGTTGAAAGGCTGGGGCAGGGCTTCGACGAGCAGTACTTC. This codes for CSVERLGQGFDEQYF.